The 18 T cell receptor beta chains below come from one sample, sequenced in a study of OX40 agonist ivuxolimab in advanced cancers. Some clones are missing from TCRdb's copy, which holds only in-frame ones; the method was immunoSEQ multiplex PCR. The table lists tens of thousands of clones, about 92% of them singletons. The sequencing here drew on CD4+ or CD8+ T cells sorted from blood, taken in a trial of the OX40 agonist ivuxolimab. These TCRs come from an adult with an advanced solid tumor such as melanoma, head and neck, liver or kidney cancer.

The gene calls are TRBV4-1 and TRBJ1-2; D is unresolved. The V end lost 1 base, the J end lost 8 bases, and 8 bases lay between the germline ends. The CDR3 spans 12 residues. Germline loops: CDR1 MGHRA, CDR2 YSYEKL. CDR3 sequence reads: CASSQGNKGYTF. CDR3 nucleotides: TGCGCCAGCAGCCAAGGTAACAAGGGCTACACCTTC.

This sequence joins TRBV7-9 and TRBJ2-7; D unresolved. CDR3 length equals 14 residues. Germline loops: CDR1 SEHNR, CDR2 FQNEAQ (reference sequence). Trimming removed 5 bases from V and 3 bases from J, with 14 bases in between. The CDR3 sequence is CASSQEPVSYEQYF. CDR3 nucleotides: TGTGCCAGCAGCCAGGAGCCAGTGAGCTACGAGCAGTACTTC.

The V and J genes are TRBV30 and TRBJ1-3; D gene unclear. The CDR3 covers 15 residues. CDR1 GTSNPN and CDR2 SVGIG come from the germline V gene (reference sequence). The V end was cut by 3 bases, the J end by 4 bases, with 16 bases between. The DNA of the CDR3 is TGTGCCTGGAGGATAAACGGCGTGTACGGAAACACCATATATTTT. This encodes CAWRINGVYGNTIYF.

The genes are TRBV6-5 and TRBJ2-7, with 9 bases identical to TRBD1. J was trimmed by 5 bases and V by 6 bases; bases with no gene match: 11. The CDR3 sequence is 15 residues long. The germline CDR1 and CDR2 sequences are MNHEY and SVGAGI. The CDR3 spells CASSLVRDREHEQYF. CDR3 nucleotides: TGTGCCAGCAGCCTCGTCAGGGACAGGGAACACGAGCAGTACTTC.

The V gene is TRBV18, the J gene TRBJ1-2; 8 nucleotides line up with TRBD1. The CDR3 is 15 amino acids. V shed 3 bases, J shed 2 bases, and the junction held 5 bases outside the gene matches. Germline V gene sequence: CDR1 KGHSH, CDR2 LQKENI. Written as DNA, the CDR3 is TGTGCCAGCTCACCGGTTCAGGGGGCCAACTATGGCTACACCTTC. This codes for CASSPVQGANYGYTF. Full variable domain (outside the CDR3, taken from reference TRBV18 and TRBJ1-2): NAGVMQNPRHLVRRRGQEARLRCSPMKGHSHVYWYRQLPEEGLKFMVYLQKENIIDESGMPKERFSAEFPKEGPSILRIQQVVRGDSAAYFCASSPVQGANYGYTFGSGTRLTVV.

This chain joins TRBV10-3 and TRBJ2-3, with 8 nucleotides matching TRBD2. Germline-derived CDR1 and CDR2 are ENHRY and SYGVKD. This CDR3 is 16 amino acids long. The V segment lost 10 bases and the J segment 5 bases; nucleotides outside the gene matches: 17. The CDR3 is CASSSFAGGGKDTQYF. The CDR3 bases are TGTGCCAGCAGCAGCTTTGCGGGGGGCGGAAAAGATACGCAGTATTTT.

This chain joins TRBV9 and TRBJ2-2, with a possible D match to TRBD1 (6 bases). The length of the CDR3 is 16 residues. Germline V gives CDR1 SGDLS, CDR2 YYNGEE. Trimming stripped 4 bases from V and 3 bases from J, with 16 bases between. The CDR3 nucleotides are TGTGCCAGCAGCTCGCGGATTGGGGGCGACACCGGGGAGCTGTTTTTT. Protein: CASSSRIGGDTGELFF.

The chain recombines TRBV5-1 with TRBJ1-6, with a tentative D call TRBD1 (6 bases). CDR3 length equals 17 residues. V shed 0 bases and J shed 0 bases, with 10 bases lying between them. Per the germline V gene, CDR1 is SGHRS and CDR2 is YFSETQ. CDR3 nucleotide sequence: TGCGCCAGCAGCTTGGTGCAGGGGAGCTCCTATAATTCACCCCTCCACTTT. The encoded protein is CASSLVQGSSYNSPLHF.

CDR3 loop: CASSMGQAIYEQYF. As DNA, the CDR3 is TGTGCCAGTAGTATGGGCCAGGCTATCTACGAGCAGTACTTC. This chain connects TRBV19 to TRBJ2-7, with D uncertain. Trimming left V 3 bases short and J 3 bases short, with 12 bases between. The CDR3 is made up of 14 amino acids. Germline V gene data show CDR1 as LNHDA and CDR2 as SQIVND (reference sequence).

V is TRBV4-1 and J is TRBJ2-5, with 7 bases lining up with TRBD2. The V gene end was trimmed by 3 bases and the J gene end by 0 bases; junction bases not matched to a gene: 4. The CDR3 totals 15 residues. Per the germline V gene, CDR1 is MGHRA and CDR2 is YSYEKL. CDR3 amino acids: CASSQSGLDQETQYF. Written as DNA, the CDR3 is TGCGCCAGCAGCCAGTCTGGACTAGACCAAGAGACCCAGTACTTC.

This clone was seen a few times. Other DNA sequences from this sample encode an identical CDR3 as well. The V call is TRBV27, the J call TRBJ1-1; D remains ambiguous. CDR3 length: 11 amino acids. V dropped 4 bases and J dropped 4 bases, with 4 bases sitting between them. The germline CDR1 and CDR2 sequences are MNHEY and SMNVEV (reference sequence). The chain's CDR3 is CASSSGTEAFF. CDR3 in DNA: TGTGCCAGCAGTTCAGGCACTGAAGCTTTCTTT.

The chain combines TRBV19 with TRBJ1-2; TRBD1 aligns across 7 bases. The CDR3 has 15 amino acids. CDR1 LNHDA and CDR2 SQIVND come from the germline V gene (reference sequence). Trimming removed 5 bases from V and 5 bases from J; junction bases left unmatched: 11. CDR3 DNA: TGTGCCAGTAGTGCCACCGACAGGGCCTCATATGGCTACACCTTC. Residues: CASSATDRASYGYTF. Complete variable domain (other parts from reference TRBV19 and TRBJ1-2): DGGITQSPKYLFRKEGQNVTLSCEQNLNHDAMYWYRQDPGQGLRLIYYSQIVNDFQKGDIAEGYSVSREKKESFPLTVTSAQKNPTAFYLCASSATDRASYGYTFGSGTRLTVV.

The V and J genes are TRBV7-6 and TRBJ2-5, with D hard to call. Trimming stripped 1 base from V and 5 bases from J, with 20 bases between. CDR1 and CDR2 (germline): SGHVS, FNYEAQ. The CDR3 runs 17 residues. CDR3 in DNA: TGTGCCAGCAGCTTAGGAGTAATGCCGCTAAGGGTGGAGACCCAGTACTTC. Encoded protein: CASSLGVMPLRVETQYF.

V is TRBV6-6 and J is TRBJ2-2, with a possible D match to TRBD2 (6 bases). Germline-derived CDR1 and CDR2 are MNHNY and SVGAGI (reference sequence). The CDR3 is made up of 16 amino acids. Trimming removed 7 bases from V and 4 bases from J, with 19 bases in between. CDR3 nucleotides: TGTGCCAGCACCATAGGGGAGGTTTTGGGCACCGGGGAGCTGTTTTTT. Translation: CASTIGEVLGTGELFF.

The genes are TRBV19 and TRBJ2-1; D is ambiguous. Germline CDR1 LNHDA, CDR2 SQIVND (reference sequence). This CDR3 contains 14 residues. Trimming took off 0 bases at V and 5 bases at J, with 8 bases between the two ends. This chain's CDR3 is CASSIDGPNNEQFF. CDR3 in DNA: TGTGCCAGTAGTATAGATGGCCCTAACAATGAGCAGTTCTTC.

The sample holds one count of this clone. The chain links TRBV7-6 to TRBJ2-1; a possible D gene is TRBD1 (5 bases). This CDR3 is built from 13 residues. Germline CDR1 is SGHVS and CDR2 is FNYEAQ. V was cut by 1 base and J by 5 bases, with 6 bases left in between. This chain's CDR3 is CASSLGQNNEQFF. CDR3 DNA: TGTGCCAGCAGCTTAGGACAGAACAATGAGCAGTTCTTC.

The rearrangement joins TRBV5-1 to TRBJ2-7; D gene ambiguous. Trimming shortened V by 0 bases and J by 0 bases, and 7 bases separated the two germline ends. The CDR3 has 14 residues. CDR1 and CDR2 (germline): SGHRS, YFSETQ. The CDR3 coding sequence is TGCGCCAGCAGCTTGGGACGTTTCTCCTACGAGCAGTACTTC. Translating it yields CASSLGRFSYEQYF.

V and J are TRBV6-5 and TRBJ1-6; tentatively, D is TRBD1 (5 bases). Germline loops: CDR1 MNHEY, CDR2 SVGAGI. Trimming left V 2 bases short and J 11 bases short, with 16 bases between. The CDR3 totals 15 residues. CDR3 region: CASSYPRREGTPLHF. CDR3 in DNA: TGTGCCAGCAGTTACCCCCGGAGGGAGGGGACACCCCTCCACTTT.